Following are 3 T cell receptor beta chains from one sample sequenced in a study of cytomegalovirus exposure and HLA in healthy donors. With 60 Vbeta and 13 Jbeta primers, the PCR was carried out. Method: immunoSEQ multiplex PCR; TCRdb's copy keeps in-frame clones and lacks some. The sample holds 85,000 to 100,000 clones, less than 70% seen once. Material: PBMCs. These TCRs come from a man in his fifties in good health and CMV-seronegative.

This sequence joins TRBV28 and TRBJ2-7, with TRBD1 matching over 8 bases. From germline, CDR1 is MDHEN and CDR2 SYDVKM. V trimming: 6 bases; J trimming: 6 bases; junction bases outside the gene matches: 4. The CDR3 runs to 12 residues. The CDR3 coding sequence is TGTGCCAGCAGCTCAGGGGGCCGCGAGCAGTACGTC. It codes for CASSSGGREQYV.

This clone was observed a handful of times. The rearrangement joins TRBV9 to TRBJ2-5; 8 bases match TRBD1. The CDR3 sequence is 14 residues long. Germline CDR1 is SGDLS and CDR2 is YYNGEE. J was trimmed by 5 bases and V by 4 bases; bases with no gene match: 7. The chain's CDR3 is CASSYSGGGETQYF. In DNA, the CDR3 is TGTGCCAGCAGCTACTCAGGGGGCGGGGAGACCCAGTACTTC.

This clone has only one observation. The chain is built from TRBV7-2 and TRBJ2-2, with 8 bases lining up with TRBD1. The germline CDR1 and CDR2 sequences are SGHTA and FQGNSA. The CDR3 totals 17 residues. With 4 bases clipped from V and 4 bases from J, the junction kept 11 bases outside the gene matches. CDR3 DNA: TGTGCCAGCAGCTCCCAGGGGGCTACGGGTAGCACCGGGGAGCTGTTTTTT. Its translation is CASSSQGATGSTGELFF.